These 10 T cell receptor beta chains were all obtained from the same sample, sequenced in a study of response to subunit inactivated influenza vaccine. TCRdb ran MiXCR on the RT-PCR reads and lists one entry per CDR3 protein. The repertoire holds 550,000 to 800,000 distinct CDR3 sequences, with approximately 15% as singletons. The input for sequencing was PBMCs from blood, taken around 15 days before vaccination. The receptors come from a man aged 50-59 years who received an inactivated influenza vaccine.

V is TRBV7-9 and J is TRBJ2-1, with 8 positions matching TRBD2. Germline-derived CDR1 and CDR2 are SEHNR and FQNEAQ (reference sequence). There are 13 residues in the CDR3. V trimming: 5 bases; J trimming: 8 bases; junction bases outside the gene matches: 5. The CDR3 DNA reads TGTGCCAGCAGCGGACTAGCCGTCGATGAGCAGTTCTTC. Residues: CASSGLAVDEQFF.

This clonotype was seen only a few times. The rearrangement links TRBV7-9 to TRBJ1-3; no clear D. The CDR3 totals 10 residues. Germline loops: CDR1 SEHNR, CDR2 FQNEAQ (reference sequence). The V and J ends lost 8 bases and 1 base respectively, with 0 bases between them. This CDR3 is CASSGNTIYF. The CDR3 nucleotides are TGTGCCAGCTCTGGAAACACCATATATTTT. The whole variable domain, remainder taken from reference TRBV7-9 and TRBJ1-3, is DTGVSQNPRHKITKRGQNVTFRCDPISEHNRLYWYRQTLGQGPEFLTYFQNEAQLEKSRLLSDRFSAERPKGSFSTLEIQRTEQGDSAMYLCASSGNTIYFGEGSWLTVV.

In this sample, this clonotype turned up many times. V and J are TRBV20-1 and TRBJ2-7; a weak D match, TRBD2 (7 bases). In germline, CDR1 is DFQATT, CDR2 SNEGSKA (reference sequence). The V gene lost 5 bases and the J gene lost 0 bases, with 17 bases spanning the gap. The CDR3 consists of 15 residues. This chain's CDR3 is CSAVVRGAYSYEQYF. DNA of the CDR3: TGCAGTGCTGTGGTACGGGGGGCATACTCCTACGAGCAGTACTTC.

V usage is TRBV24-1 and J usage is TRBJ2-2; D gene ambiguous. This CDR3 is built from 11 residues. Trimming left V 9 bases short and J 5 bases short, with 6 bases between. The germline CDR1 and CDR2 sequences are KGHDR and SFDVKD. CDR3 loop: CATSETGELFF. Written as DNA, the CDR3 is TGTGCCACCTCAGAGACCGGGGAGCTGTTTTTT.

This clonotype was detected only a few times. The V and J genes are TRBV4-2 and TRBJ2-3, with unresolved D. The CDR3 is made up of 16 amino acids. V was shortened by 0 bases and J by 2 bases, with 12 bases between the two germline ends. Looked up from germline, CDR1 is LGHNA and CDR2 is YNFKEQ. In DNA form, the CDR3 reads TGTGCCAGCAGCCAAGATCGCGGCAGGATCACAGATACGCAGTATTTT. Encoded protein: CASSQDRGRITDTQYF.

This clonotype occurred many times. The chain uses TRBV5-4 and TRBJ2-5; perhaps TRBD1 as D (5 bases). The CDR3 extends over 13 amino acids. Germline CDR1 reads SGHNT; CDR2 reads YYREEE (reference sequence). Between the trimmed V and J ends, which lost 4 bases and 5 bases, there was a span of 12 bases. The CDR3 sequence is CASSEDSRETQYF. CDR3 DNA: TGTGCCAGCAGCGAAGACAGTCGGGAGACCCAGTACTTC.

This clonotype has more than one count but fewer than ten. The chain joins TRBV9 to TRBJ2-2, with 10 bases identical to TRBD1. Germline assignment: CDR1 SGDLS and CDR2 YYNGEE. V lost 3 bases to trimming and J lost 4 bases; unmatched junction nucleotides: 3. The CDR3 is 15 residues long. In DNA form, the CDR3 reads TGTGCCAGCAGCGGACAGGGGGCGATCACCGGGGAGCTGTTTTTT. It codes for CASSGQGAITGELFF.

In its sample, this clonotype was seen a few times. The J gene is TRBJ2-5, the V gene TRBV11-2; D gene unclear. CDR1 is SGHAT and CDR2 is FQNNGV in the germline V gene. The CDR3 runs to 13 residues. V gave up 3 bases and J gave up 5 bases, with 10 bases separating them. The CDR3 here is CASSFRDGETQYF. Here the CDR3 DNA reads TGTGCCAGCAGCTTCCGAGATGGGGAGACCCAGTACTTC. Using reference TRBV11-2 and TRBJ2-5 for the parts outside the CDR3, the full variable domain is EAGVAQSPRYKIIEKRQSVAFWCNPISGHATLYWYQQILGQGPKLLIQFQNNGVVDDSQLPKDRFSAERLKGVDSTLKIQPAKLEDSAVYLCASSFRDGETQYFGPGTRLLVL.

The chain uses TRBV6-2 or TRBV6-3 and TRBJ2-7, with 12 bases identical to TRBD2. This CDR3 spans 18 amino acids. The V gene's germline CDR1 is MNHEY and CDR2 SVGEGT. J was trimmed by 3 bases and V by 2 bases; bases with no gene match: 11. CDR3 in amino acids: CASSYRTSGALRDYEQYF. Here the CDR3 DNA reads TGTGCCAGCAGTTACCGGACTAGCGGGGCACTGCGGGACTACGAGCAGTACTTC.

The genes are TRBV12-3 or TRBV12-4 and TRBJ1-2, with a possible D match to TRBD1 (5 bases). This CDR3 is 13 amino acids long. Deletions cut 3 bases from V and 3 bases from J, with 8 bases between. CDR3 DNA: TGTGCCAGCAGTTTCCAGGGCCACTATGGCTACACCTTC. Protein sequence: CASSFQGHYGYTF.